This TCR beta chain derives from a study of T cells in women clearing cervical HPV infection. About the study: For cases, blood was sampled a median 149 days after lesion detection, interquartile range roughly 90 to 230 days.

The V gene end was trimmed by 6 bases and the J gene end by 0 bases; junction bases not matched to a gene: 8. The length of the CDR3 is 18 residues. Germline values: CDR1 SNHLY, CDR2 FYNNEI. Prevalent HPV16 infections were excluded; only incident single HPV16 infections included. Cervical HPV DNA detected by MY09/MY11 PCR, typed by dot-blot. Data came from immunoSEQ multiplex PCR; TCRdb stores just in-frame clones and leaves some out. The sample has about 30,000 clones. Measured by frequency, this clone is medium-sized. Its antigen is as yet unknown. The observed sequence ends 3 residues before the CDR3 terminus, with the missing tail filled in from the germline J gene. Findings and limits, study-wide: CIN3+ cases had significantly higher TCR richness than controls; evenness did not differ.

The TCR sequence derives from a woman aged 18 to 75 with a cervical HPV16 infection that either progressed to CIN3+ or cleared (not recorded which). The V call is TRBV2, the J call TRBJ2-3; 14 bases line up with TRBD2. The sample taken for sequencing was blood buffy coat. The CDR3 protein is CASSYGTSGGYSTDTQYF. The CDR3 bases that were read are TGTGCCAGCAGCTATGGGACTAGCGGGGGATATAGCACAGATACG.